This TCR beta chain was retrieved from a study of tumor-infiltrating lymphocytes in primary liver carcinoma. Findings and limits, study-wide: Only about 7.5-25% of top clones spanned all five tumor regions.

Co-extraction yielded RNA and DNA from around 20-30 mg of unsorted bulk tissue. Deletions cut 8 bases from V and 11 bases from J, with 18 bases between. The CDR3 is 11 residues long. Per germline, CDR1 SQVTM and CDR2 ANQGSEA. Turning to this clonotype: Its cognate antigen is unknown.

A primer matching the constant region was used to make TCR beta cDNA from approximately 520 ng of total RNA. Slightly modified ARM-PCR, run as three nested multiplex PCR rounds, produced the TCR beta libraries. Use of TRBV1-TRBV30 forward primers with a C-beta reverse primer characterized the first two PCR rounds, which lasted around 9 cycles each. TCRdb called the multiplex PCR reads again in MiXCR, with one record for every CDR3 protein. The table lists about 64,000 distinct CDR3 sequences, about two thirds of them singletons, with 40% in the top ten. This receptor was obtained from a man aged 35 to 55 with primary liver carcinoma and hepatitis B virus infection. The sample comprised liver tumor tissue from sampling region 4. The subset is: tumor region T4, right-lateral pole. The chain employs TRBV29-1 and TRBJ1-1; no clear D. The CDR3 nucleotides are TGCAGCCCTTCGACGGGTCAGCTGGCTTTCTTT. It specifies CSPSTGQLAFF.